This entry concerns a single T cell receptor (beta chain). The antigen is undetermined. This sample stems from a study of blood T cells in healthy people across ages. General study findings and limits: CMV infection status of these donors was not known. Naive T cell percentage and TCR beta diversity correlated strongly. Relative to aged donors, long-lived donors carried more naive CD4+ cells and displayed higher diversity.

Alongside a J-beta primer mix, a sample-barcoded 5' primer served in a second PCR lasting about 7 to 12 cycles. CDR3-containing paired-end reads numbered at least 2.5 million in each sample. TCRdb reprocessed the 5' RACE reads via MiXCR and lists one record per CDR3 protein. This sample has around 790,000 distinct CDR3 sequences, with more than 40% found just once. This CDR3 has 15 amino acids. V lost 6 bases to trimming and J lost 2 bases, with 17 bases between them. Looked up from germline, CDR1 is MNHEY and CDR2 is SVGAGI. The V gene is TRBV6-5, the J gene TRBJ2-7; a weak D match, TRBD1 (6 bases). The specimen sequenced was blood. This TCR was sampled from a man in his 60s in good health. The CDR3 is CASSSEWGHAYEQYF. The CDR3, as DNA: TGTGCCAGCAGCAGCGAGTGGGGACATGCCTACGAGCAGTACTTC.